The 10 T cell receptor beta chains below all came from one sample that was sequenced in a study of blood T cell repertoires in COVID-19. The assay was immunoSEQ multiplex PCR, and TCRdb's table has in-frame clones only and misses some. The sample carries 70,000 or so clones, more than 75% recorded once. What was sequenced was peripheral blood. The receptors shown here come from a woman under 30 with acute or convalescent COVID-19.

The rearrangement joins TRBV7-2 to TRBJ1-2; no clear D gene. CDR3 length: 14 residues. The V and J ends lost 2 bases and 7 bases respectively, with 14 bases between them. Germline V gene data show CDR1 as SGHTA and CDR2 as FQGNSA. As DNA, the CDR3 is TGTGCCAGCAGCTTACTTGGTGGTCAACTTGGCTACACCTTC. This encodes CASSLLGGQLGYTF.

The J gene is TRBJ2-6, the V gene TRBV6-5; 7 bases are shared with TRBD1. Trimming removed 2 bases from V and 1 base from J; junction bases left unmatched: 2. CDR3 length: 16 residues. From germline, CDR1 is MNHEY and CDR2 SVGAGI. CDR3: CASSYDRASGANVLTF. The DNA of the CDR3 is TGTGCCAGCAGTTACGACAGGGCATCTGGGGCCAACGTCCTGACTTTC.

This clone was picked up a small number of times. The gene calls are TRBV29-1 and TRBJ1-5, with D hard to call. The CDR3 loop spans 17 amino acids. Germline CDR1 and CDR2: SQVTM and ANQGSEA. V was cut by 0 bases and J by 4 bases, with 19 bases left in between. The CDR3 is CSVEDQDGPGANQPQHF. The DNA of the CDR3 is TGCAGCGTTGAAGATCAAGATGGGCCCGGCGCAAATCAGCCCCAGCATTTT.

CDR3 loop: CASSPRGGTEAFF. DNA of the CDR3: TGTGCCAGCTCACCTAGGGGGGGCACTGAAGCTTTCTTT. J is TRBJ1-1 and V is TRBV18; weak D call: TRBD1 (6 bases). CDR3 length equals 13 residues. Germline V CDR1 and CDR2: KGHSH, LQKENI. Trimming removed 3 bases at V and 4 bases at J, with 9 bases between.

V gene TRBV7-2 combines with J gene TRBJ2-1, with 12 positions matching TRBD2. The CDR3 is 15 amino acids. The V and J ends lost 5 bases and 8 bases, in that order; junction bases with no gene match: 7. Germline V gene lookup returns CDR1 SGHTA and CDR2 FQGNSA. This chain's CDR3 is CASSPRTSGVHEQFF. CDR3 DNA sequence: TGTGCCAGCAGCCCTAGGACTAGCGGGGTACATGAGCAGTTCTTC.

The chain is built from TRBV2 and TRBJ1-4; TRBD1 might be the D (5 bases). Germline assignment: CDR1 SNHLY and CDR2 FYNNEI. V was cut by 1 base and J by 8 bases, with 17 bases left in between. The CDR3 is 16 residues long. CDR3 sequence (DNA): TGTGCCAGCAGTGAAGATTGGGCGGGGGTTGGAGAAAAACTGTTTTTT. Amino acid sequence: CASSEDWAGVGEKLFF. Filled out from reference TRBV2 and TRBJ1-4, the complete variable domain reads EPEVTQTPSHQVTQMGQEVILRCVPISNHLYFYWYRQILGQKVEFLVSFYNNEISEKSEIFDDQFSVERPDGSNFTLKIRSTKLEDSAMYFCASSEDWAGVGEKLFFGSGTQLSVL.

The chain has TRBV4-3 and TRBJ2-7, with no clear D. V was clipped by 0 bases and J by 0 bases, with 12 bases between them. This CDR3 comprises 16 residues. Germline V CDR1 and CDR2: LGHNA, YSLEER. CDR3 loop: CASSQDWRKNSYEQYF. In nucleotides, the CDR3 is TGCGCCAGCAGCCAAGATTGGCGGAAAAACTCCTACGAGCAGTACTTC.

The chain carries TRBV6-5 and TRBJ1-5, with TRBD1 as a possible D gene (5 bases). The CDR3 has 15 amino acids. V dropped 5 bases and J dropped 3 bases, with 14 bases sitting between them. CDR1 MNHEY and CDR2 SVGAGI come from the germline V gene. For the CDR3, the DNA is TGTGCCAGCAGTAAAACAGGCAGCAACAATCAGCCCCAGCATTTT. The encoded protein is CASSKTGSNNQPQHF.

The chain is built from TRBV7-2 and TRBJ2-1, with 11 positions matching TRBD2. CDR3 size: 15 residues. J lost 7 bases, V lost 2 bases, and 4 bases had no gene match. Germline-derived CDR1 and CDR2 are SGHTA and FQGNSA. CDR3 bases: TGTGCCAGCAGCTTAACTAGCGGGAGAGGGAATGAGCAGTTCTTC. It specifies CASSLTSGRGNEQFF.

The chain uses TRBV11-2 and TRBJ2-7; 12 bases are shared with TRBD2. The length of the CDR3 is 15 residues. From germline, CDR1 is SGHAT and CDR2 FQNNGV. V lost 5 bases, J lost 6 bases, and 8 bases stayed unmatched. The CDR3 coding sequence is TGTGCCAGCAGCCTCCCTAGCGGGAGGGCCGGCGAGCAGTACTTC. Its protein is CASSLPSGRAGEQYF.